The sample holds a few counts of the clone carrying this TCR beta chain. This specimen comes from a study of patients and donors after allogeneic stem cell transplantation. One entry per CDR3 protein results from TCRdb running MiXCR on the RT-PCR reads. This sample has about a million distinct CDR3 sequences, with approximately 18% found just once. The germline gives CDR1 MNHEY, CDR2 SVGEGT. The CDR3 consists of 14 residues. The germline V and J ends were trimmed by 5 bases and 5 bases, with 15 bases remaining between them. Sequencing was done on a sample of blood, either unsorted or a sorted T cell fraction (not recorded which). The V call is TRBV6-2 or TRBV6-3, the J call TRBJ1-2; D ambiguous. This TCR was recovered from a human donor who was either an allogeneic HSCT recipient or a stem cell or donor lymphocyte infusion donor (not recorded which). It is not recorded whose cells these are; they may come from a transplant donor. The CDR3 sequence is CASSPPGLQYGYTF. The CDR3 coding sequence is TGTGCCAGCAGTCCTCCGGGTCTCCAATATGGCTACACCTTC.